The clone carrying this T cell receptor beta chain is labeled medium-sized (0.01 to 0.1%). Its antigen is unidentified. The CDR3 is made up of 14 amino acids. Germline lookup yields CDR1 SQVTM and CDR2 ANQGSEA. V lost 6 bases, J lost 4 bases, and 8 bases stayed unmatched. Cells stained for CD3, CD4, CD8, CD45RA, CD27 and viability were sorted into four CD45RA/CD27 subsets. The entry originates in a study of naive and memory T cell subsets. Overall study findings and caveats: RNA-based TCR counts may shift with T cell activation and differentiation. In CD4 and CD8 cells, diversity dropped from naive through EMRA. Over 95% of naive TCR sequences appeared only once, unlike memory subsets.

An equimolar mix of two oligonucleotides served as the beta constant-region primer for TRBC1 and TRBC2. TCRdb processed the UMI-ligation and nested PCR reads anew with MiXCR; each CDR3 protein has one entry. The table has under 100,000 distinct CDR3 sequences, 6% to 7.5% seen once; the top ten hold roughly 1.6%. The rearrangement links TRBV29-1 to TRBJ1-4; TRBD1 matches at 7 bases. The TCR sequence derives from a human donor in good health. The sample comprised central memory CD4+ T cells from blood. For the CDR3, the DNA is TGCAGCGTCGCCGAGGGGGCGCTTAATGAAAAACTGTTTTTT. Residues: CSVAEGALNEKLFF.